This T cell receptor beta chain was documented in a study of blood T cells in healthy people across ages. Findings of the study overall: When one million T cells were used, diversity estimates were thought to be underestimates. The study found more naive CD4+ cells and higher diversity in long-lived than aged donors. The unsorted PBMCs prevented any conclusive comparison of naive versus antigen-experienced cells.

Alongside a J-beta primer mix, a sample-barcoded 5' primer served in a second PCR lasting about 7 to 11 cycles. TCRdb processed the 5' RACE reads anew with MiXCR; each CDR3 protein has one entry. The repertoire holds over 600,000 distinct CDR3 sequences, with 56% as singletons. The donors, healthy Caucasians from Russia, were aged roughly 6 to 100. The CDR3 totals 15 residues. Germline lookup yields CDR1 SGHRS and CDR2 YFSETQ. Remarks on this clonotype: Its target is not known. At one end, the junction sequence differs from germline, possibly due to a read error.

Source material: blood. The TCR comes from a man in his forties or fifties in good health. J is TRBJ2-3 and V is TRBV5-1, with TRBD2 matching 9 bases. In nucleotides, the CDR3 is TGCGCCAGCAGCTTTAGCGGGAGTGGGCCAGATGCGCAGTATTTT. It codes for CASSFSGSGPDAQYF.